The 28 T cell receptor beta chains below come from one sample, sequenced in a study of blood T cell repertoires in COVID-19. Sequenced by immunoSEQ multiplex PCR; TCRdb stores in-frame clones only, minus some. The data show roughly 200,000 clones, around 90% seen once. The sequenced sample was peripheral blood. These TCRs come from a man in his sixties with acute or convalescent COVID-19.

The CDR3 region has the DNA TGTGCCAGCAGCCCGCCCCAGGGAACCGGTGGCTACACCTTC. Translation gives CASSPPQGTGGYTF. This rearrangement joins TRBV5-4 to TRBJ1-2; weak D call: TRBD1 (5 bases). This CDR3 region has 14 residues. CDR1 SGHNT and CDR2 YYREEE come from the germline V gene (reference sequence). Trimming removed 4 bases from V and 7 bases from J, with 17 bases in between.

Remarks on this clone: The sample contains more than one DNA sequence encoding this CDR3. The rearrangement joins TRBV28 to TRBJ2-7, with D tentatively TRBD1 (7 bases). V gave up 4 bases and J gave up 0 bases, with 13 bases separating them. The CDR3 extends over 15 amino acids. Germline V CDR1 and CDR2: MDHEN, SYDVKM. CDR3 protein: CASSSQGGGSYEQYF. The CDR3 bases are TGTGCCAGCAGTTCCCAGGGGGGCGGCTCCTACGAGCAGTACTTC.

The chain combines TRBV4-3 with TRBJ2-7; TRBD2 matches 9 bases. The CDR3 loop spans 16 amino acids. Trimming cost V 1 base and J 2 bases; bases outside gene matches: 6. CDR1 is LGHNA, CDR2 YSLEER, per germline. The CDR3 here is CASSQGGGEGTYEQYF. CDR3 DNA sequence: TGCGCCAGCAGCCAAGGCGGGGGGGAGGGGACCTACGAGCAGTACTTC.

The chain carries TRBV6-5 and TRBJ1-2; D is uncertain. CDR1 is MNHEY and CDR2 is SVGAGI in the germline V gene. The V gene lost 6 bases and the J gene lost 4 bases, with 15 bases spanning the gap. CDR3 length: 14 amino acids. In DNA form, the CDR3 reads TGTGCCAGCAGGGGCACGGGGTACGGCTATGGCTACACCTTC. Amino acid sequence: CASRGTGYGYGYTF.

V gene TRBV12-5 combines with J gene TRBJ2-2; TRBD2 matches 7 bases. The CDR3 contains 14 residues. Germline-derived CDR1 and CDR2 are LGHNT and FRNRAP. V shed 2 bases and J 9 bases; nucleotides not matched to a gene: 6. CDR3 loop: CASGLPGRGRELFF. As DNA, the CDR3 is TGTGCTAGTGGTTTGCCAGGGAGGGGTAGGGAGCTGTTTTTT.

The chain carries TRBV6-1 and TRBJ2-2, with D unclear. V gave up 1 base and J gave up 6 bases, with 12 bases separating them. Germline CDR1 reads MNHNS; CDR2 reads SASEGT. CDR3 length: 15 residues. The CDR3 DNA reads TGTGCCAGCAGTGAAGGTCTACGTATGGCCGGGGAGCTGTTTTTT. This sequence encodes CASSEGLRMAGELFF.

As concerns this clone: Other DNA sequences of this sample code for an identical CDR3. J is TRBJ1-2 and V is TRBV5-1; D not resolved. Germline values: CDR1 SGHRS, CDR2 YFSETQ. CDR3 size: 13 residues. Trimming shortened V by 2 bases and J by 1 base, and 6 bases separated the two germline ends. CDR3 residues: CASSFGGNYGYTF. The CDR3 DNA sequence: TGCGCCAGCAGCTTTGGAGGTAACTATGGCTACACCTTC.

The chain has TRBV3-1 (or the pseudogene TRBV3-2) and TRBJ2-5; 9 bases map to TRBD1. Germline CDR1 reads LGHDT; CDR2 reads YNNKEL (reference sequence). The CDR3 runs 17 residues. The ends lost 1 base at V and 5 bases at J; junction bases unmatched: 11. The CDR3 region has the DNA TGTGCCAGCAGCCAAGCCTCCGGGACAGGGCGGTTCGAGACCCAGTACTTC. It codes for CASSQASGTGRFETQYF.

The chain joins TRBV30 to TRBJ1-2, with a possible D match to TRBD1 (5 bases). Looked up from germline, CDR1 is GTSNPN and CDR2 is SVGIG (reference sequence). V lost 7 bases to trimming and J lost 4 bases, with 16 bases between them. The CDR3 length is 13 residues. CDR3 loop: CASPGEGTYGYTF. The CDR3 DNA sequence: TGTGCCTCCCCGGGGGAGGGGACCTATGGCTACACCTTC.

The chain combines TRBV7-9 with TRBJ1-5; 9 positions agree with TRBD1. V dropped 5 bases and J dropped 0; count of bases not matched to a gene: 8. Germline CDR1 reads SEHNR; CDR2 reads FQNEAQ (reference sequence). The CDR3 runs 17 residues. In DNA, the CDR3 is TGTGCCAGCAGCCTAGGGACAGGGATAGTTAGCAATCAGCCCCAGCATTTT. Its protein product is CASSLGTGIVSNQPQHF.

This chain connects TRBV27 to TRBJ2-7; a possible D gene is TRBD1 (6 bases). This CDR3 is 15 amino acids long. CDR1 and CDR2 from the germline V gene are MNHEY and SMNVEV (reference sequence). V was trimmed by 0 bases and J by 6 bases, leaving 15 bases between them. CDR3 residues: CASSLSGQRIREQYF. The CDR3 DNA sequence: TGTGCCAGCAGTTTATCTGGACAGAGGATCCGCGAGCAGTACTTC.

V is TRBV19 and J is TRBJ1-1; TRBD1 is a possible D gene (5 bases). Per germline, CDR1 LNHDA and CDR2 SQIVND (reference sequence). The CDR3 is made up of 15 amino acids. The V end was cut by 5 bases, the J end by 1 base, with 14 bases between. The CDR3 protein is CASSGLVRANTEAFF. CDR3 sequence (DNA): TGTGCCAGTAGTGGCCTGGTCAGGGCGAACACTGAAGCTTTCTTT.

The rearrangement joins TRBV5-4 to TRBJ2-1, with TRBD2 identical over 7 bases. V gave up 1 base and J gave up 7 bases; unmatched junction bases: 2. There are 13 residues in the CDR3. The germline gives CDR1 SGHNT, CDR2 YYREEE (reference sequence). CDR3 in amino acids: CASSLSSGNEQFF. In DNA, the CDR3 is TGTGCCAGCAGCTTGTCTAGCGGTAATGAGCAGTTCTTC.

The V call is TRBV18, the J call TRBJ1-5; 8 bases are a match to TRBD1. V was clipped by 3 bases and J by 6 bases; unmatched bases: 31. The CDR3 runs to 23 residues. Per the germline V gene, CDR1 is KGHSH and CDR2 is LQKENI. The chain's CDR3 is CASSPTPIAVNVDRELPAQPQHF. CDR3 nucleotides: TGTGCCAGCTCACCGACCCCCATAGCGGTGAATGTGGACAGGGAACTCCCGGCTCAGCCCCAGCATTTT.

The V and J genes are TRBV4-3 and TRBJ1-2; 9 nucleotides line up with TRBD1. This CDR3 is 17 amino acids long. Trimming cost V 0 bases and J 7 bases; bases outside gene matches: 12. Germline V gene sequence: CDR1 LGHNA, CDR2 YSLEER. The CDR3 sequence is CASSQDGLTGQGSGYTF. CDR3 sequence (DNA): TGCGCCAGCAGCCAAGATGGCCTAACGGGACAGGGTAGTGGCTACACCTTC.

Written as DNA, the CDR3 is TGTGCCAGCAGCCCGGACAGGGGATGGAATCAGCCCCAGCATTTT. It translates to CASSPDRGWNQPQHF. This sequence joins TRBV7-2 and TRBJ1-5; TRBD1 matches at 9 bases. CDR3 length: 15 residues. CDR1 SGHTA and CDR2 FQGNSA come from the germline V gene. With 5 bases clipped from V and 4 bases from J, the junction kept 6 bases outside the gene matches.

This chain joins TRBV3-1 (or the pseudogene TRBV3-2) and TRBJ2-1, with TRBD2 as a possible D gene (7 bases). CDR3 size: 16 residues. The V end lost 2 bases, the J end lost 7 bases, and 18 bases lay between the germline ends. Looked up from germline, CDR1 is LGHDT and CDR2 is YNNKEL (reference sequence). CDR3: CASSQIGGGGRNEQFF. CDR3 nucleotides: TGTGCCAGCAGCCAAATTGGGGGCGGGGGTAGGAATGAGCAGTTCTTC.

The chain has TRBV6-1 and TRBJ2-7, with 10 bases matching TRBD1. The CDR3 sequence is 16 residues long. CDR1 and CDR2 (germline): MNHNS, SASEGT. V lost 4 bases, J lost 0 bases, and 6 bases stayed unmatched. Written as DNA, the CDR3 is TGTGCCAGCAGTGGACAGGGGGCCCTAAGCTCCTACGAGCAGTACTTC. Its protein is CASSGQGALSSYEQYF.

This clone has just one count. The chain carries TRBV4-1 and TRBJ2-6; 9 positions agree with TRBD1. CDR1 MGHRA and CDR2 YSYEKL come from the germline V gene. Losses at the gene ends were 3 bases for V and 0 bases for J; bases not matched to a gene: 12. CDR3 length: 20 amino acids. The CDR3 spells CASSHYYRGRTHSGANVLTF. For the CDR3, the DNA is TGCGCCAGCAGCCACTACTACAGGGGGCGAACCCACTCTGGGGCCAACGTCCTGACTTTC.

This clone was counted a single time. The rearrangement links TRBV7-8 to TRBJ1-5; D possibly corresponds to TRBD1 (6 bases). Trimming cost V 2 bases and J 7 bases, with 21 bases left between them. This CDR3 spans 17 amino acids. Germline-derived CDR1 and CDR2 are SGHVS and FQNEAQ. CDR3 protein: CASSLSLRGRGGQPQHF. CDR3 DNA sequence: TGTGCCAGCAGCTTATCCTTAAGGGGCAGGGGAGGGCAGCCCCAGCATTTT. The full variable domain, in which reference TRBV7-8 and TRBJ1-5 provide the parts outside the CDR3, is GAGVSQSPRYKVAKRGQDVALRCDPISGHVSLFWYQQALGQGPEFLTYFQNEAQLDKSGLPSDRFFAERPEGSVSTLKIQRTQQEDSAVYLCASSLSLRGRGGQPQHFGDGTRLSIL.

The chain joins TRBV9 to TRBJ1-1; tentatively, D is TRBD1 (6 bases). The CDR3 loop spans 15 amino acids. Trimming stripped 4 bases from V and 0 bases from J, with 13 bases between. The germline V gene encodes CDR1 SGDLS and CDR2 YYNGEE. CDR3 sequence reads: CASSPLGGVNTEAFF. In DNA form, the CDR3 reads TGTGCCAGCAGCCCCTTAGGGGGGGTGAACACTGAAGCTTTCTTT.

The chain uses TRBV6-4 and TRBJ1-1; 9 bases align to TRBD1. Per germline, CDR1 MRHNA and CDR2 SNTAGT. With 2 bases clipped from V and 4 bases from J, the junction kept 14 bases outside the gene matches. There are 18 residues in the CDR3. CDR3 region: CASSDNVRDRVRGTEAFF. The CDR3 DNA follows: TGTGCCAGCAGTGACAATGTAAGGGACAGGGTGCGCGGCACTGAAGCTTTCTTT.

The chain recombines TRBV7-3 with TRBJ2-3, with a weak D call TRBD2 (7 bases). The CDR3 totals 15 residues. Trimming shortened V by 4 bases and J by 2 bases, and 13 bases separated the two germline ends. Germline V lookup: CDR1 SGHTA, CDR2 FQGTGA. The CDR3 DNA reads as TGTGCCAGCAGCTGGACGGGGGGCACCACAGATACGCAGTATTTT. Translating it yields CASSWTGGTTDTQYF.

CDR3 sequence reads: CASSSVPGGKAFF. As DNA, the CDR3 is TGTGCCAGCAGCTCCGTTCCTGGGGGGAAAGCTTTCTTT. The chain joins TRBV6-5 to TRBJ1-1; D possibly corresponds to TRBD1 (5 bases). From germline, CDR1 is MNHEY and CDR2 SVGAGI. The germline V and J ends were trimmed by 6 bases and 9 bases, with 17 bases remaining between them. This CDR3 spans 13 amino acids.

The gene calls are TRBV19 and TRBJ2-5; TRBD2 is a possible D gene (6 bases). V shed 6 bases and J shed 5 bases, with 16 bases lying between them. CDR1 and CDR2 (germline): LNHDA, SQIVND (reference sequence). There are 14 residues in the CDR3. CDR3 in DNA: TGTGCCAGTAGGCCCTGGGGGGTCGAGGAGACCCAGTACTTC. It yields the protein CASRPWGVEETQYF.

This clone was found once. The rearrangement joins TRBV2 to TRBJ1-5; 8 bases agree with TRBD1. This CDR3 region has 14 residues. Germline CDR1 SNHLY, CDR2 FYNNEI. With V trimmed by 7 bases and J by 7 bases, 9 bases remained unmatched. The DNA of the CDR3 is TGTGCCAGCAAGTCGGACAGGGTGGGCCAGCCCCAGCATTTT. This sequence encodes CASKSDRVGQPQHF.

This chain uses TRBV9 with TRBJ1-2; 11 nucleotides line up with TRBD1. This CDR3 has 15 residues. V lost 3 bases and J lost 3; bases outside the gene matches: 4. Germline loops: CDR1 SGDLS, CDR2 YYNGEE. CDR3 amino acids: CASSAGGQGDYGYTF. The CDR3 DNA sequence: TGTGCCAGCAGCGCCGGGGGACAGGGGGACTATGGCTACACCTTC.

The V and J genes are TRBV3-1 (or the pseudogene TRBV3-2) and TRBJ1-6, with 11 bases identical to TRBD1. The CDR3 covers 16 residues. Per the germline V gene, CDR1 is LGHDT and CDR2 is YNNKEL (reference sequence). V gave up 4 bases and J gave up 6 bases; unmatched junction bases: 5. The CDR3 DNA follows: TGTGCCAGCAGCCCGCGGACAGGGGGCATTAATTCACCCCTCCACTTT. It yields the protein CASSPRTGGINSPLHF.